This entry describes one T cell receptor beta chain. Each CDR3 protein gets one entry after TCRdb re-called the 5' RACE reads with MiXCR. Seen here are 1.5 million or so distinct CDR3 sequences, under 35% observed once, and the top ten hold roughly 0.3%. Looked up from germline, CDR1 is SGHDN and CDR2 is FVKESK. CDR3 size: 15 residues. Trimming took 2 bases from V and 4 from J, leaving 14 bases between them. The data are from a study of identical twins. The TCR originated in a newborn girl in good health. Sequenced input: cord blood. The gene calls are TRBV14 and TRBJ1-2; D gene uncertain. In DNA, the CDR3 is TGTGCCAGCAGCCAATACAACTTGGGCTTCTATGGCTACACCTTC. This translates into CASSQYNLGFYGYTF.